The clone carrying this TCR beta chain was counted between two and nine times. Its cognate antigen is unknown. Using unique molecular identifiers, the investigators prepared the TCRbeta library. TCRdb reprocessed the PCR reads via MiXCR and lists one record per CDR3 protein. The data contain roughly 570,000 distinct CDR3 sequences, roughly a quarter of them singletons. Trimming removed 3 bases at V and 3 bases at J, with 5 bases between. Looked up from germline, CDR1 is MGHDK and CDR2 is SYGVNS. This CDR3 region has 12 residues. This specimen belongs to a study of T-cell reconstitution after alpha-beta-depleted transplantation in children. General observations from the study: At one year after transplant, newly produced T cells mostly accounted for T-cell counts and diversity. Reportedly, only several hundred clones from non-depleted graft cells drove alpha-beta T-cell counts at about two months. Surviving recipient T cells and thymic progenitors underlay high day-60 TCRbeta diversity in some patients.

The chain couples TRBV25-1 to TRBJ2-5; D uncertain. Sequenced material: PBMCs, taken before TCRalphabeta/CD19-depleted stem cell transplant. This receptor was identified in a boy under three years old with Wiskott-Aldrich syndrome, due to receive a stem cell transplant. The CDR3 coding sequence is TGTGCCAGCAGTGAGCCAAAAGAGACCCAGTACTTC. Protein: CASSEPKETQYF.